This T cell receptor beta chain was recorded in a study of blood T cells in healthy people across ages. The study's findings and limits: The donors' CMV status was not determined, possibly confounding changes in expanded clonotypes.

At least ten counts were recorded for this clonotype. Its antigen remains unidentified. Then a second PCR, running roughly 7 to 11 cycles, was carried out with a sample-barcoded 5' primer and a J-beta primer mix. The template-switch adaptor was a 5' adaptor with 12 random nucleotides. It tagged each cDNA molecule. TCRdb analysed the 5' RACE reads with MiXCR anew, one entry per CDR3 protein. The data hold 600,000 to 650,000 distinct CDR3 sequences, with about 54% observed a single time. This CDR3 is 15 amino acids long. V shed 3 bases and J 0 bases; nucleotides not matched to a gene: 2. Germline CDR1 reads SGHTA; CDR2 reads FQGNSA.

Sequencing was performed on blood. The TCR originated in a man in his fifties or sixties in good health. The V and J genes are TRBV7-2 and TRBJ2-1; 7 bases align to TRBD2. This CDR3 reads CASSFSGGSYNEQFF. As DNA, the CDR3 is TGTGCCAGCAGCTTTTCGGGGGGCTCCTACAATGAGCAGTTCTTC.